The clone carrying this TCR beta chain was found once. CDR3 length: 14 amino acids. J was trimmed by 5 bases and V by 6 bases; bases with no gene match: 7. In germline, CDR1 is SGHRS, CDR2 YFSETQ. This sample was taken from a study of blood T cell repertoires in COVID-19. Assay: immunoSEQ multiplex PCR; the TCRdb copy retains only in-frame clones and omits some. The data contain around 200,000 clones, around 75% of them singletons. The sequencing input was peripheral blood. The chain joins TRBV5-1 to TRBJ2-2; 7 bases fit TRBD1. This clonotype originated in a woman between 40 and 50 years old with COVID-19, enrolled during active disease. The DNA of the CDR3 is TGCGCCAGCAATAAGGGGGCAGGGACCGGGGAGCTGTTTTTT. It codes for CASNKGAGTGELFF. The variable domain in full, completed from reference TRBV5-1 and TRBJ2-2, reads KAGVTQTPRYLIKTRGQQVTLSCSPISGHRSVSWYQQTPGQGLQFLFEYFSETQRNKGNFPGRFSGRQFSNSRSEMNVSTLELGDSALYLCASNKGAGTGELFFGEGSRLTVL.